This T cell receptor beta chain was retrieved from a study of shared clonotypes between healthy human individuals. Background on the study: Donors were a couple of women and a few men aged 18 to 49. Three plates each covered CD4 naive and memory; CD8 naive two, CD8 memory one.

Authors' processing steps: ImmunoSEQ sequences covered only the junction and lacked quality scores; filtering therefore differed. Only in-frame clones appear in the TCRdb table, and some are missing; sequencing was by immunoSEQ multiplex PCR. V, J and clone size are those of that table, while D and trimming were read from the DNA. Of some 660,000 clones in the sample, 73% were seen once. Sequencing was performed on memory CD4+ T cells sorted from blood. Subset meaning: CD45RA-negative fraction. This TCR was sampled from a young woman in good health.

The CDR3 nucleotides are TGCAGCGTTGACAAGGGGATGAACACTGAAGCTTTCTTT. Its protein product is CSVDKGMNTEAFF. The chain has TRBV29-1 and TRBJ1-1, with TRBD1 as a possible D gene (5 bases). Germline CDR1 and CDR2: SQVTM and ANQGSEA. Trimming shortened V by 3 bases and J by 0 bases, and 8 bases separated the two germline ends. The CDR3 sequence is 13 residues long.